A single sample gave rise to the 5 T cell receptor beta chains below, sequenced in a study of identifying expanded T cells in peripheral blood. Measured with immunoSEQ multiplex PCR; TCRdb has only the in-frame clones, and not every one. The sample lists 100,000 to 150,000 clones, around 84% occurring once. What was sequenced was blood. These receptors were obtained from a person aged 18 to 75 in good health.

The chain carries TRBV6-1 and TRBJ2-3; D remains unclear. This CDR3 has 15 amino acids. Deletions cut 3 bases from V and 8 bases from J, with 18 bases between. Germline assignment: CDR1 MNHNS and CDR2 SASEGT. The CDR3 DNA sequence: TGTGCCAGCAGTGACCCAAAGGATGGTGAAACTACGCAGTATTTT. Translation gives CASSDPKDGETTQYF.

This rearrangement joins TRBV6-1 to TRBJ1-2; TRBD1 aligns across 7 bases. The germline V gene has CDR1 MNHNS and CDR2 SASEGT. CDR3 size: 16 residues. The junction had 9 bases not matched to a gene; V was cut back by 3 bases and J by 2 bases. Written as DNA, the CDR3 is TGTGCCAGCAGTGAGTTCGGGACAGAGCTCAACTATGGCTACACCTTC. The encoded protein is CASSEFGTELNYGYTF.

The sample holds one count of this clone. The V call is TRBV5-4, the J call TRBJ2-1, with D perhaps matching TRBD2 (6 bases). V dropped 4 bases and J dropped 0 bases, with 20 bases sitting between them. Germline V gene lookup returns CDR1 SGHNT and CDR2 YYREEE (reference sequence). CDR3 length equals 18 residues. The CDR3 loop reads CASSQTSLAASSYNEQFF. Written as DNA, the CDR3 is TGTGCCAGCAGCCAGACTTCTTTAGCGGCGAGCTCCTACAATGAGCAGTTCTTC.

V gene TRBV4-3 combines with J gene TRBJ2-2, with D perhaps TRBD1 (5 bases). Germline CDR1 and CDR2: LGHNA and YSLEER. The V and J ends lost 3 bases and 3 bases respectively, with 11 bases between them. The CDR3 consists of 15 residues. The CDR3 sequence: CASSQGTGYTGELFF. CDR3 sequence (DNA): TGCGCCAGCAGCCAGGGCACAGGTTACACCGGGGAGCTGTTTTTT.

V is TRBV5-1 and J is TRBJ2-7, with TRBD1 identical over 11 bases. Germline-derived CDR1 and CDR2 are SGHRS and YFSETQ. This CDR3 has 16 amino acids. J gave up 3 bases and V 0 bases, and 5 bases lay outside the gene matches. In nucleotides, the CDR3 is TGCGCCAGCAGCTTGGGGACCGGGACAGGGGGCTACGAGCAGTACTTC. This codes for CASSLGTGTGGYEQYF. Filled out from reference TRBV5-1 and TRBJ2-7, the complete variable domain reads KAGVTQTPRYLIKTRGQQVTLSCSPISGHRSVSWYQQTPGQGLQFLFEYFSETQRNKGNFPGRFSGRQFSNSRSEMNVSTLELGDSALYLCASSLGTGTGGYEQYFGPGTRLTVT.